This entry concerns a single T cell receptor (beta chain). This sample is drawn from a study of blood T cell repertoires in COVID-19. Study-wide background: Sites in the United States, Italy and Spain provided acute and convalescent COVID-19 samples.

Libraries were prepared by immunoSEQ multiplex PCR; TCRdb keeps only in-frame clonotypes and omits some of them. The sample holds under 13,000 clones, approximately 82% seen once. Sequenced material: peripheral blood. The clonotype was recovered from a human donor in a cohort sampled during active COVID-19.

CDR3 residues: CASSGDRGPEKLFF. The CDR3 nucleotides are TGTGCCAGCAGTGGAGACAGGGGGCCTGAAAAACTGTTTTTT. The chain links TRBV2 to TRBJ1-4; 10 positions match TRBD1. V trimming: 4 bases; J trimming: 7 bases; junction bases outside the gene matches: 3. Germline lookup yields CDR1 SNHLY and CDR2 FYNNEI. CDR3 length: 14 amino acids.